This T cell receptor beta chain appears in the sequencing data of a study of shared clonotypes between healthy human individuals. Study-wide points: Unshared clonotypes carried lower generation probabilities than those common to all four donors.

Every subset's genomic DNA went evenly onto several immunoSEQ plates. This table comes from immunoSEQ multiplex PCR, and its TCRdb copy is limited to in-frame clones, with some not included. The sample gives under 2,500,000 clones, approximately 94% of which show up once; 0.13% is in the top ten. On this clone itself: The antigen is not known. Other DNA sequences in the same sample also yield this CDR3.

The CDR3 is made up of 14 amino acids. CDR1 SNHLY and CDR2 FYNNEI come from the germline V gene. V was clipped by 5 bases and J by 1 base, with 10 bases between them. A split of CD4+ cells into CD45RA+ naive and CD45RA-negative memory subsets was performed. The rearrangement joins TRBV2 to TRBJ2-3, with unresolved D. This TCR came from a man younger than 35 in good health. The sequenced material came from naive CD4+ T cells sorted from blood. The subset: CD45RA+ positively selected. Here the CDR3 reads CASSLDRGTDTQYF. The DNA of the CDR3 is TGTGCCAGCAGTTTAGACCGGGGCACAGATACGCAGTATTTT. The whole variable domain, remainder taken from reference TRBV2 and TRBJ2-3, is EPEVTQTPSHQVTQMGQEVILRCVPISNHLYFYWYRQILGQKVEFLVSFYNNEISEKSEIFDDQFSVERPDGSNFTLKIRSTKLEDSAMYFCASSLDRGTDTQYFGPGTRLTVL.